This TCR beta chain was documented in a study of blood T cells in healthy people across ages. With a J-beta primer mix and a sample-barcoded 5' primer, a second PCR ran about 6 to 11 cycles. Every cDNA molecule carried a tag from a template-switch adaptor bearing 12 random nucleotides. TCRdb recomputed calls from the 5' RACE reads with MiXCR, one row per CDR3 protein. The sample lists more than 1 million distinct CDR3 sequences, under 55% occurring once. V gave up 8 bases and J gave up 2 bases, with 7 bases separating them. Germline V gene lookup returns CDR1 MNHEY and CDR2 SVGAGI. There are 12 residues in the CDR3. This clonotype was found a few times. Its specificity is not known. Study-wide points: CMV infection status of these donors was not known. A roughly linear fall in TCR beta diversity per million T cells was seen with increasing age.

The rearrangement links TRBV6-5 to TRBJ2-4, with D perhaps given as TRBD1 or TRBD2 (5 bases each). The sequence came from a woman aged 55 to 70 in good health. The sample taken for sequencing was blood. The CDR3 loop is CASWGTKNIQYF. The CDR3 DNA follows: TGTGCCAGCTGGGGGACCAAAAACATTCAGTACTTC.